The 10 T cell receptor beta chains listed next were all sequenced from one sample in a study of T cells in Graves' hyperthyroidism and ophthalmopathy. RNA transcripts served as the template for amplifying TCR beta CDR3 regions. A set of HTBI primers served as the primers for a first-round RT-PCR of the TCR CDR3. TCRdb reprocessed the multiplex PCR reads via MiXCR and lists one record per CDR3 protein. Of some 350,000 distinct CDR3 sequences detected, roughly 14% appear once; the ten largest clones hold 25% to 30%. The sample consisted of blood. These receptors came from a woman in her late teens or twenties with Graves' hyperthyroidism that later progressed to Graves' ophthalmopathy.

The chain is built from TRBV20-1 and TRBJ2-7; 9 nucleotides agree with TRBD2. Germline values: CDR1 DFQATT, CDR2 SNEGSKA (reference sequence). With V trimmed by 2 bases and J by 3 bases, 2 bases remained unmatched. There are 13 residues in the CDR3. The CDR3 sequence: CSARWREGYEQYF. The CDR3 nucleotides read TGCAGTGCTAGATGGCGGGAGGGCTACGAGCAGTACTTC.

V and J are TRBV20-1 and TRBJ2-5; D may be TRBD1 (6 bases). The ends were cut back, 0 bases at V and 9 bases at J, with 17 bases in the middle. Germline V gene data show CDR1 as DFQATT and CDR2 as SNEGSKA (reference sequence). This CDR3 has 14 amino acids. Here the CDR3 reads CSARDRAGVVAQYF. CDR3 sequence (DNA): TGCAGTGCTAGAGATCGGGCAGGGGTTGTGGCCCAGTACTTC.

The chain couples TRBV2 to TRBJ2-5, with 13 bases fitting TRBD2. V lost 2 bases to trimming and J lost 4 bases; unmatched junction nucleotides: 13. The CDR3 totals 19 residues. Germline CDR1 is SNHLY and CDR2 is FYNNEI. The chain's CDR3 is CASSERTSGSGRGRETQYF. The CDR3 region has the DNA TGTGCCAGCAGTGAACGGACTAGCGGGAGCGGGAGGGGGAGAGAGACCCAGTACTTC. The whole variable domain, remainder taken from reference TRBV2 and TRBJ2-5, is EPEVTQTPSHQVTQMGQEVILRCVPISNHLYFYWYRQILGQKVEFLVSFYNNEISEKSEIFDDQFSVERPDGSNFTLKIRSTKLEDSAMYFCASSERTSGSGRGRETQYFGPGTRLLVL.

This clonotype occurred a few times. The chain is built from TRBV6-1 and TRBJ2-4; TRBD2 matches at 15 bases. The junction had 11 bases not matched to a gene; V was cut back by 5 bases and J by 0 bases. Germline V gene data show CDR1 as MNHNS and CDR2 as SASEGT. The CDR3 is 20 amino acids. Here the CDR3 reads CASSPGGTSGRTLAKNIQYF. The CDR3 DNA is TGTGCCAGCAGTCCAGGAGGGACTAGCGGGAGGACCCTAGCCAAAAACATTCAGTACTTC.

This clonotype was seen repeatedly, ten times or more. The chain couples TRBV12-5 to TRBJ1-1, with 8 bases lining up with TRBD1. The V gene's germline CDR1 is LGHNT and CDR2 FRNRAP. V lost 8 bases to trimming and J lost 8 bases; unmatched junction nucleotides: 7. The CDR3 runs 12 residues. The CDR3 DNA reads TGTGCTAGTTGCGCTTCAGGGGGCGAAGCTTTCTTT. Protein: CASCASGGEAFF.

This clonotype has ten or more counts. The chain carries TRBV28 and TRBJ2-7; no clear D. Trimming took 6 bases from V and 4 from J, leaving 13 bases between them. Germline CDR1 reads MDHEN; CDR2 reads SYDVKM. The CDR3 consists of 13 residues. The CDR3 reads CASSLGDVYEQYF. The CDR3 DNA follows: TGTGCCAGCAGCCTTGGGGATGTATACGAGCAGTACTTC. The full variable domain, rest sourced from reference TRBV28 and TRBJ2-7, is DVKVTQSSRYLVKRTGEKVFLECVQDMDHENMFWYRQDPGLGLRLIYFSYDVKMKEKGDIPEGYSVSREKKERFSLILESASTNQTSMYLCASSLGDVYEQYFGPGTRLTVT.

This clonotype was observed a few times. At one boundary the junction diverges from the germline segment, which might be a read error. V and J are TRBV20-1 and TRBJ2-2, with D possibly called TRBD1 or TRBD2 (5 bases each). This CDR3 is 13 amino acids long. CDR1 is DFQATT, CDR2 SNEGSKA, per germline (reference sequence). The CDR3 loop reads CSARRGGFGELFF. In DNA form, the CDR3 reads TGCAGTGCTAGACGGGGCGGCTTTGGGGAACTGTTTTTT.

This clonotype was counted ten times or more. In DNA, the CDR3 is TGTGCCAGCAGTTTAAACGGGGACGGGGCCCAGTACTTC. It translates to CASSLNGDGAQYF. The chain uses TRBV27 and TRBJ2-5; D tentatively reads TRBD1 or TRBD2 (5 bases each). V dropped 2 bases and J dropped 9 bases, with 13 bases sitting between them. CDR1 is MNHEY, CDR2 SMNVEV, per germline (reference sequence). This CDR3 region has 13 residues.

About this clonotype itself: This may come from a read error, since a much larger clone is one base off. This sequence joins TRBV20-1 and TRBJ1-1; D gene unclear. V was shortened by 8 bases and J by 5 bases, with 12 bases between the two germline ends. The CDR3 spans 11 residues. CDR1 is DFQATT and CDR2 is SNEGSKA in the germline V gene (reference sequence). CDR3 in DNA: TGCAGTTCTACAGTACCGACTGAAGCTTTCTTT. Protein: CSSTVPTEAFF.

This clonotype was picked up many times. The chain employs TRBV28 and TRBJ1-6; D not resolved. Germline CDR1 is MDHEN and CDR2 is SYDVKM. Trimming took 4 bases from V and 8 from J, leaving 3 bases between them. The CDR3 runs 11 residues. The CDR3 region has the DNA TGTGCCAGCAGTTCCCATTCACCCCTCCACTTT. Translating it yields CASSSHSPLHF. Filled out from reference TRBV28 and TRBJ1-6, the complete variable domain reads DVKVTQSSRYLVKRTGEKVFLECVQDMDHENMFWYRQDPGLGLRLIYFSYDVKMKEKGDIPEGYSVSREKKERFSLILESASTNQTSMYLCASSSHSPLHFGNGTRLTVT.